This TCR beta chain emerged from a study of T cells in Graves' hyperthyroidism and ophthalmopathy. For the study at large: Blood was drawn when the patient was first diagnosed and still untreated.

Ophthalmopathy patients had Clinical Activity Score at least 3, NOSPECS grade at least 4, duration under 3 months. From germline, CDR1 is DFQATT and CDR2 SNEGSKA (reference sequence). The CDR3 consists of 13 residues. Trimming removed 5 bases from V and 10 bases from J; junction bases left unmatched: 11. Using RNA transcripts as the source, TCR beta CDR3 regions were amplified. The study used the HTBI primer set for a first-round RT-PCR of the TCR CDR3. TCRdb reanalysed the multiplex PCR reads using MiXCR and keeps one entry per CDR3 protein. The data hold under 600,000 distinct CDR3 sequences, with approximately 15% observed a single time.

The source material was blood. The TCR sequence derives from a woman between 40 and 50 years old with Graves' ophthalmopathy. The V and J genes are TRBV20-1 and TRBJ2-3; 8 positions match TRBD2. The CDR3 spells CSAGGLGVMAQYF. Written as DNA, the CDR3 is TGCAGTGCTGGGGGACTAGGGGTCATGGCGCAGTATTTT.